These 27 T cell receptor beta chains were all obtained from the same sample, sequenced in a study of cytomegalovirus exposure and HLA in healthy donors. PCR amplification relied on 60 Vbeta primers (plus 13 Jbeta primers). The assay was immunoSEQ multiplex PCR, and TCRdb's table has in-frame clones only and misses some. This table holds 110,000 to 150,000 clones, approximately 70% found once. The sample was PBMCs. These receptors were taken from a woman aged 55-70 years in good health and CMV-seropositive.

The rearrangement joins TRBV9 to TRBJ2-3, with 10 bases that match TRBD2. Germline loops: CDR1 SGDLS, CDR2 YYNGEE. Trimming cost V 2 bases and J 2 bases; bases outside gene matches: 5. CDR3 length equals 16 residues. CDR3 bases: TGTGCCAGCAGCGTTGGGACTAGCGTGTTCACAGATACGCAGTATTTT. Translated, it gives CASSVGTSVFTDTQYF.

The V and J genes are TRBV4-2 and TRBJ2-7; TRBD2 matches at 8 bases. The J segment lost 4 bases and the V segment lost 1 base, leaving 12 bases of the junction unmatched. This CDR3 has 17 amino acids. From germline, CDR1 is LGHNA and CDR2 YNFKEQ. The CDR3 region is CASSQGAVAGTPYEQYF. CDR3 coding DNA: TGTGCCAGCAGCCAAGGAGCCGTAGCGGGGACTCCTTACGAGCAGTACTTC.

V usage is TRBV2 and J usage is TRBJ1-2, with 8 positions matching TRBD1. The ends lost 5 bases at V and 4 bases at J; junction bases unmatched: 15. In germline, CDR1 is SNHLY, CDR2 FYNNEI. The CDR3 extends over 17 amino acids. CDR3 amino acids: CASSPGTGGVRGYGYTF. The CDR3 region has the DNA TGTGCCAGCAGTCCCGGGACAGGAGGAGTTAGGGGCTATGGCTACACCTTC.

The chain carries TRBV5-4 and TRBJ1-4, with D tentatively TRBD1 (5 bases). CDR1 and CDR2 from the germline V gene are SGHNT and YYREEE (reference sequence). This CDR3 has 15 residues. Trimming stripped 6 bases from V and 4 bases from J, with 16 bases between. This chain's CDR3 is CASTLGGVGNEKLFF. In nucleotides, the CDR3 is TGTGCCAGCACCCTGGGGGGGGTCGGTAATGAAAAACTGTTTTTT.

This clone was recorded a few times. CDR3 bases: TGTGCCAGCAGTGAAGGTTGGGGAGGCAATCAGCCCCAGCATTTT. This sequence encodes CASSEGWGGNQPQHF. This chain uses TRBV6-1 with TRBJ1-5; D gene uncertain. Trimming removed 1 base from V and 2 bases from J, with 9 bases in between. The CDR3 runs 15 residues. CDR1 is MNHNS, CDR2 SASEGT, per germline.

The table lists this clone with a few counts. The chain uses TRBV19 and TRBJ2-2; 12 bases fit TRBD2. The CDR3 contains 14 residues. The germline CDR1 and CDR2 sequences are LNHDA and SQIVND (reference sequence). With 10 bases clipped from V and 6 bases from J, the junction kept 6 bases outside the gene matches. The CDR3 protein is CATRLAGASGELFF. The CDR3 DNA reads TGTGCCACCCGACTAGCGGGAGCCTCCGGGGAGCTGTTTTTT.

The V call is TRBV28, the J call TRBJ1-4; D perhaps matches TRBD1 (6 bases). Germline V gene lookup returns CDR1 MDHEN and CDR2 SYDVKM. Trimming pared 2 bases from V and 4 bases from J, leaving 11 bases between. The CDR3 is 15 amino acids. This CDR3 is CASSLRTDSNEKLFF. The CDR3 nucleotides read TGTGCCAGCAGTTTACGGACGGACAGTAATGAAAAACTGTTTTTT.

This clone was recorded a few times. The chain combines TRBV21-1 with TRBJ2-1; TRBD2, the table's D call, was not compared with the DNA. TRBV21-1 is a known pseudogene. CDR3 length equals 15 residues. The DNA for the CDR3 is TGTGCCAGTTGCCAGGGAGGACTTTCCTACAATGAGCAGTTCTTC. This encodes CASCQGGLSYNEQFF.

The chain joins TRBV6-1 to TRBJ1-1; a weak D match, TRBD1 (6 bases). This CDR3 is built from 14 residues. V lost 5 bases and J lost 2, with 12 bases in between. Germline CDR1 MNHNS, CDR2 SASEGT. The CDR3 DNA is TGTGCCAGCAGTAAGCCAGGGGCAAACACTGAAGCTTTCTTT. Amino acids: CASSKPGANTEAFF.

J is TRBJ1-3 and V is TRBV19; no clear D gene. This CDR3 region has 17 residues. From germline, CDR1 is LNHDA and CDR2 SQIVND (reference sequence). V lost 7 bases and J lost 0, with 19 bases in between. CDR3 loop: CASTFLRSEISGNTIYF. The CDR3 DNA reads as TGTGCCAGTACCTTCCTACGGTCCGAGATCTCTGGAAACACCATATATTTT.

CDR3 in amino acids: CSASHNEQFF. In DNA form, the CDR3 reads TGCAGTGCTTCTCACAATGAGCAGTTCTTC. The V call is TRBV20-1, the J call TRBJ2-1; D not resolved. CDR3 length: 10 residues. The germline gives CDR1 DFQATT, CDR2 SNEGSKA (reference sequence). The V end was cut by 5 bases, the J end by 5 bases, with 4 bases between.

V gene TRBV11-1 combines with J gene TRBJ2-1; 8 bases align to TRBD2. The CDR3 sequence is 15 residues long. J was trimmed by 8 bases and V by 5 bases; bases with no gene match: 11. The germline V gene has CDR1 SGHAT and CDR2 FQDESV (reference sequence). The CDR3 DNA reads TGTGCCAGCAGCCCAGCGGGAGAACGTCGGGATGAGCAGTTCTTC. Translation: CASSPAGERRDEQFF.

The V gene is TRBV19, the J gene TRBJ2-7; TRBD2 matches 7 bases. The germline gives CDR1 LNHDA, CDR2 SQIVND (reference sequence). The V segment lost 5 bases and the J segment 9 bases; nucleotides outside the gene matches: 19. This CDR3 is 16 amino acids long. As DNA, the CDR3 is TGTGCCAGTAGTCCCAGCGCTAGCGGTAAGACTCGGGCGCAGTACTTC. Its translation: CASSPSASGKTRAQYF.

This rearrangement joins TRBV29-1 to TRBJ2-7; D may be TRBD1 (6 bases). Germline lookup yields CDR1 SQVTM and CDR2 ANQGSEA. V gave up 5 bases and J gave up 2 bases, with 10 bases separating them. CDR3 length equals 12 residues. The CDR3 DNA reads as TGCAGCGTTCATGACAGGACCTACGAGCAGTACTTC. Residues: CSVHDRTYEQYF.

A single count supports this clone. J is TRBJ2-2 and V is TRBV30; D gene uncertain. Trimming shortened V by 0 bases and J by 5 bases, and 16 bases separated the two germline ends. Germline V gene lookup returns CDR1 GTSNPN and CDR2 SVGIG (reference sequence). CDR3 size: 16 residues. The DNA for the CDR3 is TGTGCCTGGAGTGTACTACGAATTGCGGTAACCGGGGAGCTGTTTTTT. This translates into CAWSVLRIAVTGELFF.

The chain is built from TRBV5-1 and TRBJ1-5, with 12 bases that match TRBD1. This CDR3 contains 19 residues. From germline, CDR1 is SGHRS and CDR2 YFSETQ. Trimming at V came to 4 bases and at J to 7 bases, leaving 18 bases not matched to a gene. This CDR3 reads CASSPDGPGQGAVYQPQHF. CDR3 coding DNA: TGCGCCAGCAGCCCCGACGGTCCGGGACAGGGGGCGGTCTACCAGCCCCAGCATTTT. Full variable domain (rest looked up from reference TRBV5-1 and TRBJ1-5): KAGVTQTPRYLIKTRGQQVTLSCSPISGHRSVSWYQQTPGQGLQFLFEYFSETQRNKGNFPGRFSGRQFSNSRSEMNVSTLELGDSALYLCASSPDGPGQGAVYQPQHFGDGTRLSIL.

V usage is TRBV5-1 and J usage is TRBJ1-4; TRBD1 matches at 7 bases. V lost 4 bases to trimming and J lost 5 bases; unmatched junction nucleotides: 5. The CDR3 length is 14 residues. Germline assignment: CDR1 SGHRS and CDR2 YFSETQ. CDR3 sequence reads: CASSPGQQNEKLFF. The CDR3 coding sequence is TGCGCCAGCAGCCCGGGACAGCAGAATGAAAAACTGTTTTTT.

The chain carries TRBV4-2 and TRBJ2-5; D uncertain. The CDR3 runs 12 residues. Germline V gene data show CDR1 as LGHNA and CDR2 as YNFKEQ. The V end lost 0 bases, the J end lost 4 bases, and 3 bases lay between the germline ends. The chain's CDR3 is CASSQDRETQYF. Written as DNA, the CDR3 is TGTGCCAGCAGCCAAGATCGAGAGACCCAGTACTTC.

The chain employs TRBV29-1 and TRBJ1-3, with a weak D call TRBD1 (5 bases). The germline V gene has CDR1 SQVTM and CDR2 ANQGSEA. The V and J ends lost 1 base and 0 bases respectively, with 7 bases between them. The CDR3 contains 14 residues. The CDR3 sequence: CSVEAGNSGNTIYF. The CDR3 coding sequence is TGCAGCGTTGAAGCAGGGAACTCTGGAAACACCATATATTTT.

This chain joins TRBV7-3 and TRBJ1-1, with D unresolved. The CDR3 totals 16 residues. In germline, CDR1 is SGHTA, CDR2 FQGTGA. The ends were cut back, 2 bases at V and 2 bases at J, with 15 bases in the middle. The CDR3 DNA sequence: TGTGCCAGCAGCTTATCTTTAGCTTTCACAAACACTGAAGCTTTCTTT. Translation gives CASSLSLAFTNTEAFF.

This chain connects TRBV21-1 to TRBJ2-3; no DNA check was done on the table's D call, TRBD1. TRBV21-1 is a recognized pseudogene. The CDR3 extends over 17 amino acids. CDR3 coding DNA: TGTGCCAGCAGCAAAGAGGTGTGGGACAGGATCACAGATACGCAGTATTTT. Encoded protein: CASSKEVWDRITDTQYF.

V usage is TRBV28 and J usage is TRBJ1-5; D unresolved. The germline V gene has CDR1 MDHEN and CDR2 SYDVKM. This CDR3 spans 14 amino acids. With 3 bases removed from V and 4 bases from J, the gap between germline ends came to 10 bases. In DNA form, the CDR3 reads TGTGCCAGCAGTTTGTCCCCGCGAAATCAGCCCCAGCATTTT. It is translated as CASSLSPRNQPQHF.

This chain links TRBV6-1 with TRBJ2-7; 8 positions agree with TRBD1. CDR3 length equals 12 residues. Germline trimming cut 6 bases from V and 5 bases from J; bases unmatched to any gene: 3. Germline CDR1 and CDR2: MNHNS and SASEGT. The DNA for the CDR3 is TGTGCCAGCAGGGAGACAGGGGACGAGCAGTACTTC. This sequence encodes CASRETGDEQYF.

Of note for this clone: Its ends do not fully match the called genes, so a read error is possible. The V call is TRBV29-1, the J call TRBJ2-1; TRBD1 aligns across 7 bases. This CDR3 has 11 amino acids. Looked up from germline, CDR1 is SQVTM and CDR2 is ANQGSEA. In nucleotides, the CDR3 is TGCAGCGTTAACCTCGGGACAGTTGGGGTCTTC. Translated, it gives CSVNLGTVGVF.

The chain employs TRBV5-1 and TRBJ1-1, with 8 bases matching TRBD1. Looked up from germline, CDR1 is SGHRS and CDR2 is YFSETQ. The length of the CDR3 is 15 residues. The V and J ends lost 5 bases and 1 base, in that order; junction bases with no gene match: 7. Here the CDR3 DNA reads TGCGCCAGCAGTTATGCCGGGACAGGGAACACTGAAGCTTTCTTT. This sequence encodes CASSYAGTGNTEAFF.

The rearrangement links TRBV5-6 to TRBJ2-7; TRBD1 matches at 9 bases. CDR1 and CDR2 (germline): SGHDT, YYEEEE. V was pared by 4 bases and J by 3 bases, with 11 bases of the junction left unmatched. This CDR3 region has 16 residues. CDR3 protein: CASSPEGWDRVYEQYF. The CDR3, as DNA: TGTGCCAGCAGCCCGGAGGGTTGGGACAGGGTCTACGAGCAGTACTTC.

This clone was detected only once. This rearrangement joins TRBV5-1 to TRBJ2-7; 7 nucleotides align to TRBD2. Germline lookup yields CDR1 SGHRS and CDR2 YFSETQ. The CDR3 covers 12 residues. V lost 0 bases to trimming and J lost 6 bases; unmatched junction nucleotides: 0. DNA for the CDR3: TGCGCCAGCAGCTTGGTAGCGGGCGAGCAGTACTTC. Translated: CASSLVAGEQYF.